These T cell receptor beta chains were read from a single sample in a study of T cells after yellow fever vaccination. TCRdb independently ran MiXCR on the 5' RACE reads; one entry per CDR3 protein. The sample has 300,000 to 400,000 distinct CDR3 sequences, 8.5% to 10% seen once. Specimen: PBMCs, collected on the day of the first yellow fever vaccination. All receptors come from a young man who received the YFV17D yellow fever vaccine. CDR3s include the opening cysteine and the closing phenylalanine or tryptophan. Not all rows give a size; the values are once, few, many and, for expanded clones, a class.

CDR3aa: CASSLPGHRGSPLHF
abundance: few
v_gene: TRBV27
j_gene: TRBJ1-6

CDR3aa: CASSQVLQVNEQFF
abundance: few
v_gene: TRBV4-1
j_gene: TRBJ2-1

CDR3aa: CASSREWWETQYF
abundance: few
v_gene: TRBV7-2
j_gene: TRBJ2-5

CDR3aa: CASSLDTTGNTIYF
abundance: -
v_gene: TRBV12-3/TRBV12-4
j_gene: TRBJ1-3

CDR3aa: CASSPPGGNYGYTF
abundance: -
v_gene: TRBV3-1
j_gene: TRBJ1-2

CDR3aa: CSVHPRGEQNTEAFF
abundance: -
v_gene: TRBV29-1
j_gene: TRBJ1-1

CDR3aa: CASSSHQNQPQHF
abundance: few
v_gene: TRBV7-2
j_gene: TRBJ1-5

CDR3aa: CASSQVGGNTVAFF
abundance: -
v_gene: TRBV4-2
j_gene: TRBJ1-1

CDR3aa: CASSIGPGKREETQYF
abundance: -
v_gene: TRBV19
j_gene: TRBJ2-5

CDR3aa: CASRGGAAGELFF
abundance: -
v_gene: TRBV2
j_gene: TRBJ2-2

CDR3aa: CASSQVNRVVEAFF
abundance: -
v_gene: TRBV4-1
j_gene: TRBJ1-1

CDR3aa: CASSWDGDETQYF
abundance: few
v_gene: TRBV5-1
j_gene: TRBJ2-5

CDR3aa: CASSATGAPETQYF
abundance: -
v_gene: TRBV12-3/TRBV12-4
j_gene: TRBJ2-5

CDR3aa: CAHLTGLNTEAFF
abundance: -
v_gene: TRBV6-8
j_gene: TRBJ1-1

CDR3aa: CAVLGKTANTEAFF
abundance: -
v_gene: TRBV2
j_gene: TRBJ1-1

CDR3aa: CASSSPTTSGGSTDTQYF
abundance: once
v_gene: TRBV12-3/TRBV12-4
j_gene: TRBJ2-3

CDR3aa: CASSSPTDPGNTIYF
abundance: -
v_gene: TRBV12-3/TRBV12-4
j_gene: TRBJ1-3

CDR3aa: CASRRDNSYNEQFF
abundance: few
v_gene: TRBV27
j_gene: TRBJ2-1

CDR3aa: CATSDFPEGLRGGCQETQYF
abundance: -
v_gene: TRBV24-1
j_gene: TRBJ2-5

CDR3aa: CAISDGDRGLQGETQYF
abundance: -
v_gene: TRBV10-3
j_gene: TRBJ2-5

CDR3aa: CASSRTGGYYEQYF
abundance: few
v_gene: TRBV12-3/TRBV12-4
j_gene: TRBJ2-7

CDR3aa: CASSLTGQGDYEQYF
abundance: many
v_gene: TRBV7-3
j_gene: TRBJ2-7

CDR3aa: CASSWGSYGYTF
abundance: many
v_gene: TRBV5-6
j_gene: TRBJ1-2

CDR3aa: CASTLGRGPQETQYF
abundance: -
v_gene: TRBV5-1
j_gene: TRBJ2-5

CDR3aa: CASTRRDRGPDTQYF
abundance: many
v_gene: TRBV5-1
j_gene: TRBJ2-3

CDR3aa: CASSPSSSGDFNQPQHF
abundance: few
v_gene: TRBV4-1
j_gene: TRBJ1-5

CDR3aa: CASTDPGGSDEQFF
abundance: -
v_gene: TRBV30
j_gene: TRBJ2-1

CDR3aa: CASSLERVGATEAFF
abundance: -
v_gene: TRBV7-8
j_gene: TRBJ1-1

CDR3aa: CSALAGGPGQFF
abundance: few
v_gene: TRBV20-1
j_gene: TRBJ2-1

CDR3aa: CSVAEPAGGNTIYF
abundance: few
v_gene: TRBV29-1
j_gene: TRBJ1-3

CDR3aa: CASSARGQTEAFF
abundance: -
v_gene: TRBV25-1
j_gene: TRBJ1-1

CDR3aa: CAISRAGGTDTQYF
abundance: -
v_gene: TRBV10-3
j_gene: TRBJ2-3

CDR3aa: CASTPGATYEQYF
abundance: once
v_gene: TRBV7-9
j_gene: TRBJ2-7

CDR3aa: CASSLGGLRPYEQYF
abundance: few
v_gene: TRBV7-2
j_gene: TRBJ2-7

CDR3aa: CASRCRAAYGNNEQFF
abundance: -
v_gene: TRBV6-1
j_gene: TRBJ2-1

CDR3aa: CASSFLGGAYEQYF
abundance: few
v_gene: TRBV7-2
j_gene: TRBJ2-7

CDR3aa: CATGTGHRTEQFF
abundance: -
v_gene: TRBV15
j_gene: TRBJ2-1

CDR3aa: CASKGTPSQETQYF
abundance: -
v_gene: TRBV6-1
j_gene: TRBJ2-5

CDR3aa: CSVTGGPSVPTDTQYF
abundance: many
v_gene: TRBV29-1
j_gene: TRBJ2-3

CDR3aa: CASAPGSSSGQPQHF
abundance: -
v_gene: TRBV6-1
j_gene: TRBJ1-5

CDR3aa: CATSIGTSASTDTQYF
abundance: few
v_gene: TRBV24-1
j_gene: TRBJ2-3

CDR3aa: CASSGTGRNEKLFF
abundance: many
v_gene: TRBV3-1
j_gene: TRBJ1-4